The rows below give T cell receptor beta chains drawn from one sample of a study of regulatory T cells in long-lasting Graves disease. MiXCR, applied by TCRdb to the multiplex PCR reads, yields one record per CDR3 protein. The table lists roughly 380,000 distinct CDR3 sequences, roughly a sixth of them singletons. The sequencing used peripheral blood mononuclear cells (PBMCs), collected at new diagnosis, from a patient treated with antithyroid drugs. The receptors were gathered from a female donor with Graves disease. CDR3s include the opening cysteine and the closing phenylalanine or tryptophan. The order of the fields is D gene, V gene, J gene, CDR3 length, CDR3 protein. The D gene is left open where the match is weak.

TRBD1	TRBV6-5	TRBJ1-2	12	CASSYVGQARTF
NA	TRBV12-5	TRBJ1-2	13	CASDLGVPHGYTF
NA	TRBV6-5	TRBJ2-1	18	CASSYSKSKHPYGNEQFF
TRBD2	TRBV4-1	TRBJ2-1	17	CASSHLLAGGSKRLQFF
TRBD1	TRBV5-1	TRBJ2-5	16	CASSLSGQGVMETQYF
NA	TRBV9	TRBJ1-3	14	CASSVGPLVNTIYF
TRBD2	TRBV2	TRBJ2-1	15	CASSEGLANYNEQFF
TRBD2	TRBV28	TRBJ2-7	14	CASSSGGRDREQYF
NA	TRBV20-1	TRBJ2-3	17	CSARDPGRGRGTDTQYF
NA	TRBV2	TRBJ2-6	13	CASGGGGANVLTF
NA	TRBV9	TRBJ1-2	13	CASSPVGNYGYTF
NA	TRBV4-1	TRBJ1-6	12	CASSPPSSPLHF
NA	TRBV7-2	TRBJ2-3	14	CASSFGQGADTQYF
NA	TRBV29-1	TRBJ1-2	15	CSVEDLEVPNYGYTF
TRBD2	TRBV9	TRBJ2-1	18	CASSVREVPPNRWPEQFF
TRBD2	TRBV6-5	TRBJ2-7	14	CASSFSREGYEQYF
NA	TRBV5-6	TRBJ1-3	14	CASSFPSSGNTIYF
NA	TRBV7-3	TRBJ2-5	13	CASSFEGKETQYF
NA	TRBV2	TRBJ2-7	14	CASSESAYHYEQYF
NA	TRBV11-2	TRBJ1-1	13	CASSADGDTEAFF
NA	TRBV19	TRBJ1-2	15	CASSSAGTEGYGYTF
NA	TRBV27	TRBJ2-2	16	CTSSSPTRARAGELFF
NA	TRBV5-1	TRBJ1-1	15	CASREGSSLNTEAFF
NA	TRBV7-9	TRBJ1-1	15	CASSPQTGPNTEAFF
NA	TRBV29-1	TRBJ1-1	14	CSVVWGLAKAEAFF